Detailed here is one TCR beta chain. The entry originates in a study of T cell changes during pregnancy in multiple sclerosis. The protocol was immunoSEQ multiplex PCR, while the TCRdb copy is restricted to in-frame clones and leaves out a portion. The sample has about 35,000 clones, about nine tenths seen once. CDR3 length: 14 residues. V was clipped by 2 bases and J by 2 bases, with 8 bases between them. CDR1 MNHEY and CDR2 SMNVEV come from the germline V gene (reference sequence). This rearrangement joins TRBV27 to TRBJ2-3; TRBD1 is a possible D gene (5 bases). This clonotype was sampled from a female donor in good health, enrolled as a control in a pregnancy study. This sample comprised CD4+ T cells from peripheral blood mononuclear cells, obtained in the third trimester of pregnancy. CDR3 in amino acids: CASSLGADTDTQYF. The CDR3 DNA reads TGTGCCAGCAGTTTAGGGGCGGACACAGATACGCAGTATTTT.